What follows is one T cell receptor beta chain and its context. The germline V and J ends were trimmed by 5 bases and 2 bases, with 13 bases remaining between them. From germline, CDR1 is SGHTA and CDR2 FQGTGA. This CDR3 region has 15 residues. The sort gate was single viable CD3+CD4+CD8-CD45RO+ cells for memory CD4+ T cells. The data originate from a study of memory CD4+ T cells and cytomegalovirus serostatus. Method: immunoSEQ multiplex PCR; TCRdb's copy keeps in-frame clones and lacks some. The data hold around 63,000 clones, with 80% observed a single time. The receptor comes from an adult in good health and CMV-seronegative. Some clones in this sample may be carry-over from other donors' samples. Input material: memory CD4+ T cells from blood. This sequence joins TRBV7-3 and TRBJ2-1; D is ambiguous. The CDR3 coding sequence is TGTGCCAGCAGCCCCGGGCTCGAGCCCTACAATGAGCAGTTCTTC. It codes for CASSPGLEPYNEQFF.